The entry that follows covers one T cell receptor beta chain sequence. Its antigen is unidentified. This sample stems from a study of T cell responses to AZD1222 COVID-19 vaccine. Here immunoSEQ multiplex PCR was the method, and the copy in TCRdb shows in-frame clones only, minus some. The data hold 150,000 to 160,000 clones, with around 90% observed a single time. General study points: Possibly, clonal diversity was underestimated; donors were largely white British and included more females. At 160-218 and 743-854, vaccine-associated CD4 TCRs were dominant, and they spanned spike.

Germline V gene data show CDR1 as KGHSH and CDR2 as LQKENI. Trimming took off 3 bases at V and 8 bases at J, with 10 bases between the two ends. This CDR3 has 13 residues. The clonotype originates from an adult in good health. V is TRBV18 and J is TRBJ1-4; D gene ambiguous. The input for sequencing was peripheral blood, taken on day 0 of AZD1222 vaccination. The CDR3 DNA reads as TGTGCCAGCTCACCCGGTCAGCGAGAAAAACTGTTTTTT. It codes for CASSPGQREKLFF.